Below are 5 T cell receptor beta chains sequenced from a single sample in a study of blood T cell repertoires in COVID-19. TCRdb keeps only in-frame clones here, not all; method: immunoSEQ multiplex PCR. The sample has 24,000 or so clones, about nine tenths seen once. Source material: peripheral blood. The receptor source for this set is a woman of 80 years or more with active or convalescent COVID-19.

The V call is TRBV10-3, the J call TRBJ1-2; no reliable D call. V was pared by 2 bases and J by 12 bases, with 16 bases between. This CDR3 spans 13 amino acids. In germline, CDR1 is ENHRY, CDR2 SYGVKD. CDR3 sequence (DNA): TGTGCCATCAGTGAGCGAGGAGCTGCCGTTGACACCTTC. Translation: CAISERGAAVDTF.

V is TRBV9 and J is TRBJ1-5; 8 bases are shared with TRBD1. With 1 base clipped from V and 6 bases from J, the junction kept 12 bases outside the gene matches. This CDR3 spans 17 amino acids. Germline CDR1 is SGDLS and CDR2 is YYNGEE. The CDR3 protein is CASSVNGTGQIGQPQHF. CDR3 bases: TGTGCCAGCAGCGTAAACGGGACAGGCCAGATAGGTCAGCCCCAGCATTTT.

This chain links TRBV7-8 with TRBJ1-2; TRBD1 is a possible D gene (6 bases). The CDR3 has 15 residues. Germline CDR1 and CDR2: SGHVS and FQNEAQ. Trimming stripped 1 base from V and 2 bases from J, with 11 bases between. The CDR3 spells CASSLGVDRNYGYTF. CDR3 nucleotides: TGTGCCAGCAGCTTAGGGGTAGACAGGAACTATGGCTACACCTTC.

In this sample, this clone turned up once. J is TRBJ1-1 and V is TRBV12-3 or TRBV12-4; D is unresolved. This CDR3 region has 13 residues. V gave up 3 bases and J gave up 5 bases, with 10 bases separating them. As DNA, the CDR3 is TGTGCCAGCAGTTTCTCAAGTCGGACTGAAGCTTTCTTT. This translates into CASSFSSRTEAFF.

J is TRBJ2-5 and V is TRBV7-6, with 8 bases identical to TRBD1. Trimming at V came to 5 bases and at J to 7 bases, leaving 18 bases not matched to a gene. This CDR3 has 17 amino acids. CDR1 and CDR2 from the germline V gene are SGHVS and FNYEAQ. In nucleotides, the CDR3 is TGTGCCAGCAGCCAAGGGCCAGGGGGCGCTAAATTAAGGACCCAGTACTTC. Translating gives CASSQGPGGAKLRTQYF.